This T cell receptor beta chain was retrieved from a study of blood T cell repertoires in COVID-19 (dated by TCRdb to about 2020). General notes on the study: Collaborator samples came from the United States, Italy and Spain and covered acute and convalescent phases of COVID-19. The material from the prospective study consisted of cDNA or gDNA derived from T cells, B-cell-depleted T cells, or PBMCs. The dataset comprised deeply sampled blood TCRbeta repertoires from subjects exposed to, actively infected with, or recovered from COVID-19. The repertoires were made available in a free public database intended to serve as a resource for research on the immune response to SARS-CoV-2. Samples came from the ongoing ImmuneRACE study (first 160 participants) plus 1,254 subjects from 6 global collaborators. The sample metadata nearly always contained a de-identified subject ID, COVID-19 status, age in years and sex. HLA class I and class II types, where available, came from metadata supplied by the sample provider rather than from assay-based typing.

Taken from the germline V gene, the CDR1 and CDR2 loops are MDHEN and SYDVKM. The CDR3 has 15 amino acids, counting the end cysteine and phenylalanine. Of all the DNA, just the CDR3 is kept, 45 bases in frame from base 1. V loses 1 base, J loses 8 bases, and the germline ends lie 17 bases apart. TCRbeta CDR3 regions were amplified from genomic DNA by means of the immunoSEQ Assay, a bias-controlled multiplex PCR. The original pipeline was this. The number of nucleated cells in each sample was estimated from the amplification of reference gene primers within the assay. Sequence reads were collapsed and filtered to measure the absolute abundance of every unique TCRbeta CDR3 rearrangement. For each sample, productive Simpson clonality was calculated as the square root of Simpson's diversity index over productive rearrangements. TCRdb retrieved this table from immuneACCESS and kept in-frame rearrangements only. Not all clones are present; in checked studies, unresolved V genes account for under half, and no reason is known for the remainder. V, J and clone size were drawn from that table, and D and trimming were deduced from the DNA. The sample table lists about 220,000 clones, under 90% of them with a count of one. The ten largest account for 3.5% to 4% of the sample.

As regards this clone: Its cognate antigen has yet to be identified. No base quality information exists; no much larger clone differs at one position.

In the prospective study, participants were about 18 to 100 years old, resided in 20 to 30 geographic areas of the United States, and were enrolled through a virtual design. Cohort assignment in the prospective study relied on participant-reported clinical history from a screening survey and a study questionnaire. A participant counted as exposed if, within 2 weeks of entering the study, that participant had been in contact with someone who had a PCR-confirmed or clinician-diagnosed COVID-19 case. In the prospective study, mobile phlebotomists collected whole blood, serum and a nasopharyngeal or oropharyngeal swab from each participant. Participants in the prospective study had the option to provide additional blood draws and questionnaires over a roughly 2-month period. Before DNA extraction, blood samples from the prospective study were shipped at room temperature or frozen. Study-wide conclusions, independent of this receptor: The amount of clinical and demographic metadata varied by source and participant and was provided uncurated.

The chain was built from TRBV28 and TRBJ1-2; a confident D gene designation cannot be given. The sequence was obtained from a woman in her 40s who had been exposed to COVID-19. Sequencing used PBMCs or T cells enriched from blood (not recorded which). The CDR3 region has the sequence CASSLYAPAERGYTF. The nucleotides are TGTGCCAGCAGTTTATATGCGCCTGCGGAGAGAGGCTACACCTTC.